The T cell receptor beta chain under discussion was sequenced for a study of blood T cell repertoires in COVID-19. Per the authors' pipeline: Nucleated cell counts were estimated from reference gene primer amplification. The assay was immunoSEQ multiplex PCR, and TCRdb's table has in-frame clones only and misses some. Clonal size and the V and J genes are those of that table, whereas D and trimming came from the DNA. The repertoire holds 30,000 to 45,000 clones, more than 70% seen once, with around 11% in the top ten. In germline, CDR1 is SGHNT, CDR2 YYREEE (reference sequence). Trimming removed 4 bases from V and 3 bases from J, with 7 bases in between. The CDR3 sequence is 13 residues long.

The sequenced sample consisted of peripheral blood. The clonotype originates from a man in his fifties or sixties with active COVID-19. This chain uses TRBV5-4 with TRBJ1-4; a weak D match, TRBD1 (6 bases). CDR3 DNA sequence: TGTGCCAGCAGCCGGACAGCTAATGAAAAACTGTTTTTT. Protein sequence: CASSRTANEKLFF. The full variable domain, its missing parts supplied by reference TRBV5-4 and TRBJ1-4, is ETGVTQSPTHLIKTRGQQVTLRCSSQSGHNTVSWYQQALGQGPQFIFQYYREEENGRGNFPPRFSGLQFPNYSSELNVNALELDDSALYLCASSRTANEKLFFGSGTQLSVL.